These 9 T cell receptor beta chains share one sample of origin, sequenced in a study of blood T cell repertoires in COVID-19. Data came from immunoSEQ multiplex PCR; TCRdb stores just in-frame clones and leaves some out. The table lists about 480,000 clones, 70% to 90% of them singletons. The sequenced sample was PBMCs or T cells enriched from blood (not recorded which). Receptors were obtained from a woman aged 40-49 years who had recovered from COVID-19.

V is TRBV19 and J is TRBJ2-7; 14 bases map to TRBD2. The CDR3 is 16 amino acids. V lost 1 base, J lost 3 bases, and 2 bases stayed unmatched. CDR1 and CDR2 from the germline V gene are LNHDA and SQIVND (reference sequence). The CDR3 DNA follows: TGTGCCAGTAGTATAGGGGGACTAGCGGGAGTCTACGAGCAGTACTTC. Amino acid sequence: CASSIGGLAGVYEQYF.

The V call is TRBV7-2, the J call TRBJ1-4, with 7 bases aligning to TRBD1. The V segment lost 1 base and the J segment 7 bases; nucleotides outside the gene matches: 3. Germline lookup yields CDR1 SGHTA and CDR2 FQGNSA. This CDR3 comprises 14 residues. CDR3 protein: CASSLVRGSEKLFF. The CDR3 DNA reads as TGTGCCAGCAGCTTAGTCAGGGGGAGTGAAAAACTGTTTTTT.

This clone occurred a few times. The genes are TRBV2 and TRBJ1-1; no clear D. Germline values: CDR1 SNHLY, CDR2 FYNNEI. The CDR3 loop spans 14 amino acids. Trimming removed 3 bases from V and 5 bases from J, with 13 bases in between. For the CDR3, the DNA is TGTGCCAGCAGTGAGCCCGGGGTTGGGACTGAAGCTTTCTTT. This gives the protein CASSEPGVGTEAFF.

In this sample, this clone turned up once. The V and J genes are TRBV3-1 (or the pseudogene TRBV3-2) and TRBJ2-6; 7 nucleotides align to TRBD1. V lost 3 bases to trimming and J lost 1 base; unmatched junction nucleotides: 9. Germline V gene sequence: CDR1 LGHDT, CDR2 YNNKEL (reference sequence). The CDR3 spans 18 residues. DNA of the CDR3: TGTGCCAGCAGCCACTTAGGGGGCAGGGGATCTGGGGCCAACGTCCTGACTTTC. Protein sequence: CASSHLGGRGSGANVLTF.

V gene TRBV9 combines with J gene TRBJ1-6; D is ambiguous. Trimming shortened V by 0 bases and J by 10 bases, and 14 bases separated the two germline ends. The CDR3 covers 15 residues. The germline CDR1 and CDR2 sequences are SGDLS and YYNGEE. This CDR3 is CASSVALGGGSPLHF. The CDR3 DNA reads as TGTGCCAGCAGCGTAGCCCTAGGTGGTGGATCACCCCTCCACTTT.

CDR3: CASSYSVLKTGGYGYTF. Here the CDR3 DNA reads TGTGCCAGCAGTTACTCAGTCCTGAAGACAGGGGGCTATGGCTACACCTTC. The chain is built from TRBV6-2 or TRBV6-3 and TRBJ1-2; 9 nucleotides agree with TRBD1. The V and J ends lost 0 bases and 4 bases, in that order; junction bases with no gene match: 9. The length of the CDR3 is 17 residues. Germline CDR1 reads MNHEY; CDR2 reads SVGEGT.

With respect to this clone: Other DNA sequences in the sample encode the same CDR3. This chain joins TRBV18 and TRBJ1-1, with D hard to call. The CDR3 extends over 13 amino acids. Trimming removed 4 bases at V and 1 base at J, with 7 bases between. Germline values: CDR1 KGHSH, CDR2 LQKENI. The CDR3 DNA reads as TGTGCCAGCTCACGAGACAAGAACACTGAAGCTTTCTTT. It codes for CASSRDKNTEAFF.

V and J are TRBV28 and TRBJ1-1; TRBD1 might be the D (5 bases). Per germline, CDR1 MDHEN and CDR2 SYDVKM. CDR3 length: 15 amino acids. Deletions cut 6 bases from V and 5 bases from J, with 19 bases between. The CDR3 DNA reads as TGTGCCAGCAGCCCAGCAGGGAATCCGTGGACTGAAGCTTTCTTT. This sequence encodes CASSPAGNPWTEAFF.

The V and J genes are TRBV6-5 and TRBJ2-5; D is perhaps TRBD1 (5 bases). Trimming cost V 0 bases and J 2 bases, with 10 bases left between them. CDR1 and CDR2 from the germline V gene are MNHEY and SVGAGI. CDR3 size: 15 residues. CDR3 nucleotide sequence: TGTGCCAGCAGTTACTCGCCAGGGATACAAGAGACCCAGTACTTC. It encodes CASSYSPGIQETQYF.